Presented here are 9 T cell receptor beta chains from one specimen sequenced in a study of OX40 agonist ivuxolimab in advanced cancers. The method was immunoSEQ multiplex PCR; TCRdb's version includes in-frame clones alone and lacks a portion of them. The sample contains roughly 50,000 clones, approximately 80% of which appear only once. This specimen consisted of CD4+ or CD8+ T cells sorted from blood, obtained in a trial of the OX40 agonist ivuxolimab. Receptors were obtained from an adult with an advanced solid tumor such as melanoma, head and neck, liver or kidney cancer.

The V gene is TRBV7-2, the J gene TRBJ2-3, with 8 bases lining up with TRBD1. This CDR3 comprises 14 residues. J gave up 4 bases and V 6 bases, and 6 bases lay outside the gene matches. Germline values: CDR1 SGHTA, CDR2 FQGNSA. As DNA, the CDR3 is TGTGCCAGCAGGGATGGACAGGGAGCAGATACGCAGTATTTT. Protein sequence: CASRDGQGADTQYF. Supplemented by reference TRBV7-2 and TRBJ2-3, the full variable domain reads GAGVSQSPSNKVTEKGKDVELRCDPISGHTALYWYRQSLGQGLEFLIYFQGNSAPDKSGLPSDRFSAERTGGSVSTLTIQRTQQEDSAVYLCASRDGQGADTQYFGPGTRLTVL.

This clone was seen just once. This sample includes further DNA sequences coding for the same CDR3. The chain employs TRBV19 and TRBJ1-2, with 7 bases matching TRBD1. With V trimmed by 1 base and J by 6 bases, 5 bases remained unmatched. Per germline, CDR1 LNHDA and CDR2 SQIVND (reference sequence). The CDR3 loop spans 14 amino acids. DNA of the CDR3: TGTGCCAGTAGTATAGGACAGGGAAGAGATGGCTACACCTTC. Its translation is CASSIGQGRDGYTF.

The chain is built from TRBV12-5 and TRBJ1-6; D gene ambiguous. V dropped 6 bases and J dropped 7 bases, with 13 bases sitting between them. The CDR3 extends over 14 amino acids. Germline V gene lookup returns CDR1 LGHNT and CDR2 FRNRAP. The CDR3 spells CASGVGITNSPLHF. In nucleotides, the CDR3 is TGTGCTAGTGGGGTTGGAATTACGAATTCACCCCTCCACTTT.

The chain links TRBV29-1 to TRBJ2-2; D perhaps matches TRBD2 (5 bases). The germline gives CDR1 SQVTM, CDR2 ANQGSEA. Trimming took off 4 bases at V and 6 bases at J, with 6 bases between the two ends. The CDR3 has 11 residues. The DNA of the CDR3 is TGCAGCGTTGGAGGGCCCGGGGAGCTGTTTTTT. Its protein product is CSVGGPGELFF.

The chain links TRBV28 to TRBJ1-2; D perhaps matches TRBD1 (5 bases). Trimming stripped 4 bases from V and 7 bases from J, with 22 bases between. This CDR3 has 16 residues. The V gene's germline CDR1 is MDHEN and CDR2 SYDVKM. The CDR3 sequence is CASSSRGEFLILGYTF. The CDR3 DNA reads TGTGCCAGCAGTTCCCGGGGGGAGTTTTTAATCCTTGGCTACACCTTC.

The V gene is TRBV29-1, the J gene TRBJ2-5; D is possibly TRBD1 (5 bases). Trimming left V 4 bases short and J 1 base short, with 10 bases between. The length of the CDR3 is 13 residues. The germline V gene encodes CDR1 SQVTM and CDR2 ANQGSEA. The CDR3 nucleotides are TGCAGCGTTGGGCAGGGTCCCCAAGAGACCCAGTACTTC. This sequence encodes CSVGQGPQETQYF.

The rearrangement uses TRBV6-1 and TRBJ2-5; tentatively, D is TRBD1 (6 bases). Germline values: CDR1 MNHNS, CDR2 SASEGT. V was shortened by 7 bases and J by 5 bases, with 17 bases between the two germline ends. The CDR3 spans 14 residues. CDR3 DNA sequence: TGTGCCAGCAATTACAGGGTCGGGATTGAGACCCAGTACTTC. Translated, it gives CASNYRVGIETQYF.

The rearrangement uses TRBV7-9 and TRBJ1-4; the D is unclear. The CDR3 covers 13 residues. V was trimmed by 1 base and J by 8 bases, leaving 8 bases between them. Germline values: CDR1 SEHNR, CDR2 FQNEAQ (reference sequence). CDR3 DNA: TGTGCCAGCAGCTTAGGACGGGGAGAAAAACTGTTTTTT. This codes for CASSLGRGEKLFF.

The V call is TRBV6-5, the J call TRBJ2-7; TRBD2 is a possible D gene (5 bases). Trimming removed 0 bases at V and 2 bases at J, with 8 bases between. The CDR3 contains 14 residues. Germline lookup yields CDR1 MNHEY and CDR2 SVGAGI. For the CDR3, the DNA is TGTGCCAGCAGTTACTCCCTCGGGGCCTACGAGCAGTACGTC. Protein sequence: CASSYSLGAYEQYV.